This is a list of T cell receptor beta chains from one sample in a study of identical twins' blood T cells. TCRdb reanalysed the 5' RACE reads using MiXCR and keeps one entry per CDR3 protein. The sample comprises fewer than 450,000 distinct CDR3 sequences, more than 25% of which are singletons, and approximately 6.6% rests with the top ten. The sequencing input was PBMCs. The receptors derive from a woman aged 18-50 years in good health. Both conserved end residues are part of each CDR3. The D gene is left open where the match is weak. Size tells how often a clone was seen (once, few, many) or the class of an expanded clone, and some rows leave it out.

clone_size j_call v_call d_call cdr3_length cdr3_aa cdr3_nt
many TRBJ2-3 TRBV19 . 13 CASSPGRTDTQYF TGTGCCAGTTCCCCGGGGCGCACAGATACGCAGTATTTT
. TRBJ1-3 TRBV15 TRBD1 13 CATSRDRANTTYF TGTGCCACCAGTCGGGACAGGGCGAACACCACATATTTT
few TRBJ1-1 TRBV4-3 TRBD1 14 CASSHPGGATEAFF TGCGCCAGCAGCCACCCAGGGGGCGCAACTGAAGCTTTCTTT
many TRBJ1-1 TRBV20-1 TRBD1 12 CSADPGGTEAFF TGCAGTGCGGATCCAGGGGGCACTGAAGCTTTCTTT
. TRBJ1-2 TRBV20-1 . 10 CSAGDWQGGF TGCAGTGCTGGAGATTGGCAGGGCGGATTC
. TRBJ2-2 TRBV7-7 . 13 CASKSGARGELFF TGTGCTAGCAAGTCAGGGGCGCGCGGGGAGCTGTTTTTT
once TRBJ1-6 TRBV4-3 TRBD1 14 CSSTEGQGDSPLHF TGCTCCAGCACCGAGGGACAGGGTGATTCACCCCTCCACTTT
few TRBJ2-1 TRBV5-1 . 13 CASSLDDYNEQFF TGCGCCAGCAGCTTGGATGACTACAATGAGCAGTTCTTC
many TRBJ1-1 TRBV20-1 . 14 CSATPPDVNTEAFF TGCAGTGCTACGCCTCCGGACGTGAACACTGAAGCTTTCTTT
. TRBJ1-5 TRBV20-1 . 13 CSGIRDSNQPQHF TGCAGTGGAATACGGGATAGCAATCAGCCCCAGCATTTT
. TRBJ2-4 TRBV19 TRBD1 12 CASRDRGDIQYF TGTGCCAGTAGGGACAGGGGAGACATTCAGTACTTC
few TRBJ2-1 TRBV29-1 TRBD2 16 CSVGRLAGIPPNEQFF TGCAGCGTGGGCCGACTAGCTGGGATCCCTCCCAATGAGCAGTTCTTC
. TRBJ2-2 TRBV29-1 . 14 CSARLISNTGELFF TGCAGCGCTCGCCTAATATCAAACACCGGGGAGCTGTTTTTT
once TRBJ2-1 TRBV12-5 TRBD2 16 CASGSQLAGHQDEQFF TGTGCTAGTGGTTCCCAACTAGCGGGGCACCAGGATGAGCAGTTCTTC
. TRBJ1-1 TRBV5-1 . 14 CASSFRKGHTEAFF TGCGCCAGCAGCTTTCGGAAGGGTCACACTGAAGCTTTCTTT
. TRBJ2-2 TRBV7-7 . 14 CASSLNRVSGELFF TGTGCCAGCAGCTTAAACAGGGTCTCCGGGGAGCTGTTTTTT
. TRBJ2-1 TRBV3-1 . 15 CASSQVFSNYNEQFF TGTGCCAGCAGCCAGGTATTCTCCAACTACAATGAGCAGTTCTTC
. TRBJ2-1 TRBV6-5 . 13 CASKEGPEDEQFF TGTGCCAGCAAAGAAGGGCCGGAGGATGAGCAGTTCTTC
few TRBJ2-5 TRBV29-1 TRBD1 14 CSVLKQGALETQYF TGCAGCGTCCTAAAACAGGGGGCGCTTGAGACCCAGTACTTC
few TRBJ1-1 TRBV7-9 . 11 CASRPGGEAFF TGTGCCAGCAGGCCCGGAGGTGAAGCTTTCTTT
many TRBJ1-4 TRBV6-2/TRBV6-3 . 13 CASSYSGLEKLFF TGTGCCAGCAGTTACTCGGGTCTGGAAAAACTGTTTTTT
once TRBJ2-7 TRBV9 . 16 CASSVGVPGTIYEQYF TGTGCCAGCAGCGTAGGGGTGCCAGGGACAATCTACGAGCAGTACTTC
few TRBJ2-1 TRBV5-1 TRBD2 16 CASSFLAGVSYNEQFF TGCGCCAGCAGCTTTCTAGCGGGAGTGTCCTACAATGAGCAGTTCTTC
. TRBJ1-2 TRBV5-1 . 14 CASSQDRANYGYTF TGCGCCAGCAGCCAGGACAGAGCCAACTATGGCTACACCTTC
. TRBJ2-5 TRBV7-2 TRBD1 15 CASSLVQGFVETQYF TGTGCCAGCAGCTTAGTACAGGGGTTTGTAGAGACCCAGTACTTC
many TRBJ2-3 TRBV19 TRBD1 14 CASDRGSGQDTQYF TGTGCCAGTGACAGGGGATCAGGTCAAGATACGCAGTATTTT
. TRBJ1-1 TRBV29-1 TRBD1 15 CSVEDRVLVNTEAFF TGCAGCGTTGAGGACAGGGTATTGGTGAACACTGAAGCTTTCTTT
. TRBJ1-1 TRBV10-3 . 12 CAISESSRPAFF TGTGCCATCAGTGAGTCGAGTCGTCCGGCTTTCTTT
. TRBJ2-1 TRBV11-2 . 14 CASSSLIARNEQFF TGTGCCAGCAGCTCACTTATAGCCCGCAATGAGCAGTTCTTC
. TRBJ2-1 TRBV6-6 . 11 CASSYDGEQFF TGTGCCAGCAGTTACGACGGGGAGCAGTTCTTC
. TRBJ2-5 TRBV20-1 . 14 CSAQPRGSAETQYF TGCAGTGCTCAACCCCGGGGGTCTGCAGAGACCCAGTACTTC
. TRBJ1-1 TRBV15 TRBD1 16 CATSRAVGQGDTEAFF TGTGCCACCAGCAGAGCGGTCGGACAGGGAGACACTGAAGCTTTCTTT
. TRBJ1-1 TRBV30 . 12 CAWWEGYTEAFF TGTGCCTGGTGGGAAGGGTACACTGAAGCTTTCTTT
. TRBJ2-1 TRBV15 . 12 CATSVGYNEQFF TGTGCCACCAGCGTAGGATACAATGAGCAGTTCTTC
. TRBJ2-7 TRBV5-6 . 15 CASSLAWQGYYEQYF TGTGCCAGCAGCTTGGCGTGGCAGGGCTACTACGAGCAGTACTTC
. TRBJ1-4 TRBV18 . 18 CASSPPGLLSGMNEKLFF TGTGCCAGCTCACCACCTGGGCTGTTGTCGGGCATGAACGAAAAACTGTTTTTT
. TRBJ1-1 TRBV7-9 . 15 CARSLVAGLGTEAFF TGTGCCCGCAGCTTAGTAGCCGGGTTGGGCACTGAAGCTTTCTTT
. TRBJ2-3 TRBV5-1 TRBD1 14 CASSLGRGPDTQYF TGCGCCAGCAGCTTGGGTAGGGGGCCAGATACGCAGTATTTT
. TRBJ2-7 TRBV20-1 TRBD1 14 CSVRAGQGSGEQYF TGCAGTGTCCGTGCTGGACAGGGATCCGGCGAGCAGTACTTC
few TRBJ1-1 TRBV20-1 TRBD1 14 CSASSIPGQLEAFF TGCAGTGCTAGTTCCATCCCGGGACAGTTAGAAGCTTTCTTT
. TRBJ1-2 TRBV7-6 . 14 CASSGLGGNYGYTF TGTGCCAGCAGCGGATTGGGGGGTAACTATGGCTACACCTTC
few TRBJ2-5 TRBV5-1 . 12 CASSLDSGAQYF TGCGCCAGCAGCTTGGATTCAGGGGCCCAGTACTTC